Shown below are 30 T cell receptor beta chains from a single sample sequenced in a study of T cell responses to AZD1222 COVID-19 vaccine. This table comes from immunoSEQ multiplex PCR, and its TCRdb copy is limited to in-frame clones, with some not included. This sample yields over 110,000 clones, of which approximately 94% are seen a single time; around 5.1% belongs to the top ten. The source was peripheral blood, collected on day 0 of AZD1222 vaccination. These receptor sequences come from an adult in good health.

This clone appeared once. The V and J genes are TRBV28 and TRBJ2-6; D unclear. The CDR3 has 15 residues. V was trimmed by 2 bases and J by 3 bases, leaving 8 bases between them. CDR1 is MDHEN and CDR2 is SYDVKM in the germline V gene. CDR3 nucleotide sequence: TGTGCCAGCAGTTTAAATAGTGGTGGGGCCAACGTCCTGACTTTC. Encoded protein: CASSLNSGGANVLTF.

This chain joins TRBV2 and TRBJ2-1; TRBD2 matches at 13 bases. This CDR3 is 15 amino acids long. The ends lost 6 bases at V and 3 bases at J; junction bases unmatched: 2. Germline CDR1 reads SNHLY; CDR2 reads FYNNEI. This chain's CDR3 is CASRGLAGHYNEQFF. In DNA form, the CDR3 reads TGTGCCAGCAGGGGACTAGCGGGACACTACAATGAGCAGTTCTTC.

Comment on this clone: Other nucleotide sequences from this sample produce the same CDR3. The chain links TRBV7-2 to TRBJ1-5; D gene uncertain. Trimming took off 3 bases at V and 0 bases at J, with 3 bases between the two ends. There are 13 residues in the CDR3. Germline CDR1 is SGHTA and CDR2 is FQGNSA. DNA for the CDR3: TGTGCCAGCAGCTTCGGTAGCAATCAGCCCCAGCATTTT. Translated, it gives CASSFGSNQPQHF.

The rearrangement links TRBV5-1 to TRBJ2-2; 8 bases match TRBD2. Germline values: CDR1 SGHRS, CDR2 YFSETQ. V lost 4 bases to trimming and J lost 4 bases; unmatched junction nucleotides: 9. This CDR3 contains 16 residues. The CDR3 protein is CASSTLAGLSTGELFF. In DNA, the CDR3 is TGCGCCAGCAGCACCTTAGCGGGATTAAGCACCGGGGAGCTGTTTTTT.

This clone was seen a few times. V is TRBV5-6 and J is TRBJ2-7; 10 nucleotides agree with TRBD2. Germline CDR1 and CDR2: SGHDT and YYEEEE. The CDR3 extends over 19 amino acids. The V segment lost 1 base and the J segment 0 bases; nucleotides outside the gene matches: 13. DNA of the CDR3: TGTGCCAGCAGCTTGTGGCCTAGCGGGAGTCTATATTACTCCTACGAGCAGTACTTC. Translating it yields CASSLWPSGSLYYSYEQYF.

This chain's CDR3 is CASGLVVGSDEQFF. CDR3 nucleotides: TGTGCTAGTGGTTTGGTAGTAGGGTCCGATGAGCAGTTCTTC. The chain is built from TRBV12-5 and TRBJ2-1; no reliable D call. Germline values: CDR1 LGHNT, CDR2 FRNRAP. This CDR3 contains 14 residues. V was pared by 0 bases and J by 8 bases, with 11 bases between.

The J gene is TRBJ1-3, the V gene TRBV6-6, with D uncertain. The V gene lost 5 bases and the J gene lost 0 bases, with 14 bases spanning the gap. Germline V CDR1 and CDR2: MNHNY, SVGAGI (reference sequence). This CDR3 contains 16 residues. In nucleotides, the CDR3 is TGTGCCAGCAGTCCCCCGCAAGGTCACTCTGGAAACACCATATATTTT. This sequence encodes CASSPPQGHSGNTIYF.

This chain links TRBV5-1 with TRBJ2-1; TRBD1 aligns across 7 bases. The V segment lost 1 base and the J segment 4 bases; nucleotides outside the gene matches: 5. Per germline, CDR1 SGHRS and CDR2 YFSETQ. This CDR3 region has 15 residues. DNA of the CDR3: TGCGCCAGCAGCTTGACAGGGGACGGGTACAATGAGCAGTTCTTC. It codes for CASSLTGDGYNEQFF.

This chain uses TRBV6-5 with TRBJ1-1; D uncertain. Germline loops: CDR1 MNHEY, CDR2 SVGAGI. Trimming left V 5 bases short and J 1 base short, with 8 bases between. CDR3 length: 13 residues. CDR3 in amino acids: CASSPGWNTEAFF. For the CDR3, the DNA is TGTGCCAGCAGTCCTGGTTGGAACACTGAAGCTTTCTTT.

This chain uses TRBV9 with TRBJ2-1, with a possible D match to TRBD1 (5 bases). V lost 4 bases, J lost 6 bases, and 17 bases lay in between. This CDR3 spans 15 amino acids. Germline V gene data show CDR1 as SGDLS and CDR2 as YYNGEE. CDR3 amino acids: CASSPRGFGANEQFF. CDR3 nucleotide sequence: TGTGCCAGCAGCCCAAGGGGATTTGGGGCCAATGAGCAGTTCTTC.

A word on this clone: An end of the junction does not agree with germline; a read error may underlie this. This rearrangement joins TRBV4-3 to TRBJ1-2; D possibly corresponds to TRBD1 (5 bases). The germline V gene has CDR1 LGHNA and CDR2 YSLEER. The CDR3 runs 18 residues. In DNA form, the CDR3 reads TGCGCCAGCAGCCAAGATCCCCCGGGGCCCGGGGCTAATTATGGCTACACCTTC. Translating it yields CASSQDPPGPGANYGYTF.

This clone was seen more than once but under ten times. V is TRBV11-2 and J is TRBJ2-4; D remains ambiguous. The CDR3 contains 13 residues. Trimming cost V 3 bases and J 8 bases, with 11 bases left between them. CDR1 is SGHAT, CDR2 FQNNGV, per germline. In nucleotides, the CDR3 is TGTGCCAGCAGCTTCGGGTCTCGGGACATTCAGTACTTC. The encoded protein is CASSFGSRDIQYF.

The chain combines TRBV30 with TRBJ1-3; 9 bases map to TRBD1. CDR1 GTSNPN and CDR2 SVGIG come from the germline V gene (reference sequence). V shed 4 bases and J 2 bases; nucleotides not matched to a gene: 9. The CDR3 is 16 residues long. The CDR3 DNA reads TGTGCCTGGATGACCCCCAGGGACAGGGCTGGAAACACCATATATTTT. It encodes CAWMTPRDRAGNTIYF. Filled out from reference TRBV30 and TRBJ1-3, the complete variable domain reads SQTIHQWPATLVQPVGSPLSLECTVEGTSNPNLYWYRQAAGRGLQLLFYSVGIGQISSEVPQNLSASRPQDRQFILSSKKLLLSDSGFYLCAWMTPRDRAGNTIYFGEGSWLTVV.

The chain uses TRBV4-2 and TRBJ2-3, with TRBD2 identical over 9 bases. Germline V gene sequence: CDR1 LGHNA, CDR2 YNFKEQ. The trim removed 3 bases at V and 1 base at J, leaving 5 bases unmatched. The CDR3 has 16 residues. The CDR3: CASSHLRTSGTDTQYF. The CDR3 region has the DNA TGTGCCAGCAGCCATCTCCGGACTAGCGGCACAGATACGCAGTATTTT.

The CDR3, as DNA: TGTGCCAGCAGCCTTGCAGAGGGACTAGCGGGGGGGATACACGAGCAGTACTTC. This encodes CASSLAEGLAGGIHEQYF. The J gene is TRBJ2-7, the V gene TRBV3-1 (or the pseudogene TRBV3-2), with TRBD2 matching 16 bases. Germline V gene lookup returns CDR1 LGHDT and CDR2 YNNKEL (reference sequence). CDR3 length: 18 amino acids. V lost 4 bases, J lost 5 bases, and 11 bases stayed unmatched.

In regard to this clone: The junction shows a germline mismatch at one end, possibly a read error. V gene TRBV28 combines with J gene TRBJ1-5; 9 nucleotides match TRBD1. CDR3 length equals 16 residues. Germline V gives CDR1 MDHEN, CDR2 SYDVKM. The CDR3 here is CASNLQGAGQNQPQHF. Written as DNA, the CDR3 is TGTGCCAGCAATTTACAGGGGGCCGGACAGAATCAGCCCCAGCATTTT.

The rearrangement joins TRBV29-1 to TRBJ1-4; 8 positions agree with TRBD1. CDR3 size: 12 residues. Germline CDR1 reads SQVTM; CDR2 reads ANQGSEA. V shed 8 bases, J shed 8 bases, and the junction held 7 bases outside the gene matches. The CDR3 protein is CSQDRGGEKLFF. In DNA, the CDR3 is TGCAGCCAAGACAGGGGAGGGGAAAAACTGTTTTTT.

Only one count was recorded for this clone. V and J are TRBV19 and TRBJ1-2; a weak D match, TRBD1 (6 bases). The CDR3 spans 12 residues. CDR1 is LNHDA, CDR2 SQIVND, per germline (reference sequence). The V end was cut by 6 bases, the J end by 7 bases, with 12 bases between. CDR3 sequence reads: CASRGGEFGYTF. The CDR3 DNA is TGTGCCAGTAGGGGGGGCGAATTTGGCTACACCTTC. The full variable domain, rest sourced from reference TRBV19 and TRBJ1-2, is DGGITQSPKYLFRKEGQNVTLSCEQNLNHDAMYWYRQDPGQGLRLIYYSQIVNDFQKGDIAEGYSVSREKKESFPLTVTSAQKNPTAFYLCASRGGEFGYTFGSGTRLTVV.

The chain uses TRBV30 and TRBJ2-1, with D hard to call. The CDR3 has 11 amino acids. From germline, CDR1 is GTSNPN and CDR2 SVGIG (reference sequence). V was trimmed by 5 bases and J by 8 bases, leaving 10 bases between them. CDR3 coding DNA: TGTGCCTGGCTAAGTCCCCATGAGCAGTTCTTC. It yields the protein CAWLSPHEQFF.

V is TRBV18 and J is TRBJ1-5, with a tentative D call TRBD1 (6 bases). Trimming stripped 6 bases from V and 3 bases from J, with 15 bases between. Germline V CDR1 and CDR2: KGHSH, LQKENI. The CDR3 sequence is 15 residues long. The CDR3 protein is CASSPGGGTNQPQHF. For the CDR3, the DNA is TGTGCCAGCTCCCCCGGGGGGGGCACCAATCAGCCCCAGCATTTT.

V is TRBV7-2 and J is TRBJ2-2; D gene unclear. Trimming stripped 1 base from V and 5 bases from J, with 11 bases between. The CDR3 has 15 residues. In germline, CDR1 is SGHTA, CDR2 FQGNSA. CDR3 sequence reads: CASSLESALTGELFF. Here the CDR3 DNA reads TGTGCCAGCAGCTTAGAGAGTGCGCTGACCGGGGAGCTGTTTTTT.

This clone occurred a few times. The CDR3 DNA reads as TGTGCCAGTAGCCTTCAACAGGGGCCTGGAAACACCATATATTTT. Residues: CASSLQQGPGNTIYF. The chain combines TRBV19 with TRBJ1-3; TRBD1 matches 7 bases. Looked up from germline, CDR1 is LNHDA and CDR2 is SQIVND (reference sequence). Trimming cost V 6 bases and J 2 bases; bases outside gene matches: 7. This CDR3 region has 15 residues.

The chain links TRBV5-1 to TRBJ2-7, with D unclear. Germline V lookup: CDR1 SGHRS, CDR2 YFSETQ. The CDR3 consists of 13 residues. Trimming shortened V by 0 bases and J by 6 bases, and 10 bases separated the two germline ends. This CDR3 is CASSLVVPGEQYF. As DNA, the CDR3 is TGCGCCAGCAGCTTGGTGGTTCCGGGCGAGCAGTACTTC.

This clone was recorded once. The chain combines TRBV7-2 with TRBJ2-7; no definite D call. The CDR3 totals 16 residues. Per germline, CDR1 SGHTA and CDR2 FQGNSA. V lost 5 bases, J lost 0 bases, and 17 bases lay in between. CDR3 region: CASSHTYDKYSYEQYF. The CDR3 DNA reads TGTGCCAGCAGCCACACCTATGACAAGTACTCCTACGAGCAGTACTTC.

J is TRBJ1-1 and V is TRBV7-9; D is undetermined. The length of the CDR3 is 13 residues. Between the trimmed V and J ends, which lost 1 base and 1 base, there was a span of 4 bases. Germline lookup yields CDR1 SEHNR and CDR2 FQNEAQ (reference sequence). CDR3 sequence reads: CASSLDRNTEAFF. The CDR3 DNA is TGTGCCAGCAGCTTAGACAGGAACACTGAAGCTTTCTTT.

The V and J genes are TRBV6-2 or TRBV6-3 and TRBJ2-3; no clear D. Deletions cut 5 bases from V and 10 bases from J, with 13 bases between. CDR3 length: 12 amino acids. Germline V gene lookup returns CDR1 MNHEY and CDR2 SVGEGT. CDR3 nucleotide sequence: TGTGCCAGCAGTCCCGACCGGATTTCGCAGTATTTT. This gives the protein CASSPDRISQYF.

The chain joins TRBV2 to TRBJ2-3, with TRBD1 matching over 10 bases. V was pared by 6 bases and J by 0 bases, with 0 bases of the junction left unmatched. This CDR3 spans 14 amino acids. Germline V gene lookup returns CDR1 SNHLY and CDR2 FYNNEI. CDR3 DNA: TGTGCCAGCAGGGACAGGGGGAGCACAGATACGCAGTATTTT. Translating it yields CASRDRGSTDTQYF.

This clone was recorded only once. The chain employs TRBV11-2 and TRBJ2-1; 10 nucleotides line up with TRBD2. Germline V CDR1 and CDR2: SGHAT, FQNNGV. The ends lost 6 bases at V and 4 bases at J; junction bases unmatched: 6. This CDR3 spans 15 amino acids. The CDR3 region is CASSPSGGAYNEQFF. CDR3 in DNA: TGTGCCAGCAGTCCGAGCGGGGGGGCATACAATGAGCAGTTCTTC.

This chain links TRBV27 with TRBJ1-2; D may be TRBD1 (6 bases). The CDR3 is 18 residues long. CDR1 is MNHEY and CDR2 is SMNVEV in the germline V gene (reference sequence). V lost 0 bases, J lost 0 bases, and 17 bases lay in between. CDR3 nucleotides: TGTGCCAGCAGTTTATCGGGGGAGGCAGGGGAGCCTAACTATGGCTACACCTTC. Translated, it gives CASSLSGEAGEPNYGYTF.

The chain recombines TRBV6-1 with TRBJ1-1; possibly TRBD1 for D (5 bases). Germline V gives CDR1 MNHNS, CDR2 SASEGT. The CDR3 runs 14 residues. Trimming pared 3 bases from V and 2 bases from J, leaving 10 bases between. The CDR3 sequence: CASSEGGFNTEAFF. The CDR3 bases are TGTGCCAGCAGTGAGGGGGGGTTCAACACTGAAGCTTTCTTT.